The present T cell receptor (beta chain) was sequenced within a study of blood T cell repertoires in COVID-19. Study context: COVID-19 samples, acute and convalescent, were from the United States, Italy and Spain. T cells, B-cell-depleted T cells, or PBMCs provided the cDNA or gDNA that served as material.

The CDR3 extends over 14 amino acids. Germline assignment: CDR1 MNHEY and CDR2 SVGAGI. V lost 6 bases and J lost 1; bases outside the gene matches: 3. Authors' data handling: From reference gene primer amplification, estimates of nucleated cell counts were derived. Sequenced by immunoSEQ multiplex PCR; TCRdb stores in-frame clones only, minus some. V and J calls plus clone size are reproduced from that table; the DNA served to infer D and trimming. The sample shows 110,000 or so clones, over 65% of them seen only once. The sample consisted of peripheral blood. This TCR derives from an older woman with acute or convalescent COVID-19. The chain links TRBV6-5 to TRBJ2-3; 8 bases agree with TRBD1. This CDR3 reads CASRETGGTDTQYF. CDR3 nucleotides: TGTGCCAGCAGGGAGACAGGGGGCACAGATACGCAGTATTTT.